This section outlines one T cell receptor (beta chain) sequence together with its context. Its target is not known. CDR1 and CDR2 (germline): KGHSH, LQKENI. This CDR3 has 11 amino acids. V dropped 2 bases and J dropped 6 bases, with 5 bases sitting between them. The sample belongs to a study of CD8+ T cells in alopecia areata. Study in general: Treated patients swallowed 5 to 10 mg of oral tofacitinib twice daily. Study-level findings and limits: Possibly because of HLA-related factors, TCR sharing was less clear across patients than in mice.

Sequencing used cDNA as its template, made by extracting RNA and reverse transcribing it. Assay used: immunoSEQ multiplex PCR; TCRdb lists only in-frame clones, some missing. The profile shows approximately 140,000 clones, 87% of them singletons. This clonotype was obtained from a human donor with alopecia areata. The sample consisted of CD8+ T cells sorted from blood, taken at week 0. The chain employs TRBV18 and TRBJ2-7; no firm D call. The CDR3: CASSPGVEQYF. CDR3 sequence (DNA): TGTGCCAGCTCACCAGGAGTCGAGCAGTACTTC.